The 20 T cell receptor beta chains below come from one sample, sequenced in a study of tissue T cells after allogeneic stem cell transplantation. TCRdb keeps only in-frame clones here, not all; method: immunoSEQ multiplex PCR. The sample includes about 48,000 clones, roughly four fifths of them seen just once. The sequencing sample was made of sorted cells pooled from one or two spleens. These receptors were taken from a pool of C57BL/6 mice in good health.

As concerns this clone: All gene names here are mouse names. The sequenced fragment ends 1 residue before the CDR3 boundary, so the rest is inferred from the germline J gene. The genes are TRBV5 and TRBJ1-4, with 9 bases identical to TRBD1. V shed 0 bases, J shed 2 bases, and the junction held 1 base outside the gene matches. Germline loops: CDR1 LGHNA, CDR2 YNLKQL (reference sequence). The CDR3 consists of 16 residues. The covered CDR3 bases are TGTGCCAGCAGCCAAGAGGGACAGGGCTCCAACGAAAGATTATTT. It codes for CASSQEGQGSNERLF. The entire CDR3 is CASSQEGQGSNERLFF.

This clone showed up just a few times. The listed genes are named as in mouse. Sequencing ends 1 residue short of the CDR3 end; the germline J gene provides the rest. V usage is TRBV1 and J usage is TRBJ2-7, with 7 positions matching TRBD1. V lost 0 bases to trimming and J lost 4 bases; unmatched junction nucleotides: 9. The germline gives CDR1 NSQYPW, CDR2 LRSPGD (reference sequence). The CDR3 covers 16 residues. CDR3 sequence reads: CTCSADRRQGKYEQYF. The sequenced part of the CDR3 DNA is TGCACCTGCAGTGCAGATCGGAGACAGGGAAAGTATGAACAGTAC.

This clone was counted between two and nine times. Gene names and germline refer to mouse. The read gets to within 1 residue of the CDR3 end, and the germline J gene fills in the rest. The rearrangement joins TRBV15 to TRBJ2-5, with 7 bases identical to TRBD2. Trimming at V came to 5 bases and at J to 3 bases, leaving 2 bases not matched to a gene. Germline CDR1 reads SGHND; CDR2 reads FRSKSL. CDR3 length equals 13 residues. CDR3 amino acids: CASSLDWQDTQYF. CDR3 DNA, as far as it was read: TGTGCCAGCAGTCTGGACTGGCAAGACACCCAGTAC.

For this clone: Gene and germline names: mouse. The CDR3 goes on 1 residue after the read ends, and that part is filled in from the germline J gene. This chain uses TRBV4 with TRBJ2-1; 12 positions match TRBD2. Trimming cost V 5 bases and J 4 bases; bases outside gene matches: 6. Germline CDR1 LGHDT, CDR2 YNNKQL (reference sequence). The CDR3 length is 16 residues. Partial CDR3 DNA: TGTGCCAGCAGCCCGACTGGGGGGGCGAGATATGCTGAGCAGTTC. Translation gives CASSPTGGARYAEQF. The entire CDR3 sequence reads CASSPTGGARYAEQFF.

Comment on this clone: These gene names are mouse names. Sequencing ends 1 residue short of the CDR3 end; the germline J gene provides the rest. This chain connects TRBV31 to TRBJ2-1, with 8 bases fitting TRBD2. This CDR3 region has 14 residues. V was pared by 1 base and J by 5 bases, with 4 bases of the junction left unmatched. Germline V gene sequence: CDR1 GKSSPN, CDR2 SITVG. CDR3 protein: CAWSQAGGHAEQFF. The sequenced part of the CDR3 DNA is TGTGCCTGGAGTCAGGCTGGGGGGCATGCTGAGCAGTTC.

To note about this clone: Gene names are mouse gene names. From the germline J gene comes the end of the CDR3, since the read stops 1 residue before it. The chain uses TRBV5 and TRBJ1-6; 7 nucleotides align to TRBD1. TRBJ1-6 is an ORF, and what it does is uncertain. The CDR3 is made up of 15 amino acids. The ends lost 0 bases at V and 7 bases at J; junction bases unmatched: 3. The V gene's germline CDR1 is LGHNA and CDR2 YNLKQL (reference sequence). This chain's CDR3 is CASSQETGRNSPLYF. Partial CDR3 DNA: TGTGCCAGCAGCCAAGAGACAGGGAGGAATTCGCCCCTCTAC.

About this clone: The genes and germline here are from mouse. The read ends 1 residue early relative to the CDR3; the germline J gene fills the gap. The gene calls are TRBV3 and TRBJ2-3; 11 bases fit TRBD2. Germline V gene sequence: CDR1 SNHLY, CDR2 FYNGKV (reference sequence). The CDR3 has 16 amino acids. V lost 4 bases and J lost 2; bases outside the gene matches: 5. The DNA read from the CDR3 is TGTGCCAGCAGCTCCCACTGGGGGGGCGATGCAGAAACGCTGTAT. This translates into CASSSHWGGDAETLY. The complete CDR3 reads CASSSHWGGDAETLYF.

This clone has just a few counts. Genes and germline come from the mouse. Read data end 1 residue before the CDR3 end; the end is taken from the germline J gene. The rearrangement links TRBV20 to TRBJ1-2, with D maybe TRBD1 (5 bases). V lost 0 bases to trimming and J lost 3 bases, with 8 bases between them. Germline values: CDR1 GFQATS, CDR2 STVNSAI. The CDR3 covers 13 residues. CDR3 in amino acids: CGARDRVDSDYTF. The CDR3 DNA, read in part, is TGTGGTGCTAGGGACAGGGTGGACTCCGACTACACC.

On this clone: Germline and genes here are mouse. From the germline J gene comes the end of the CDR3, since the read stops 1 residue before it. The V and J genes are TRBV19 and TRBJ1-6; TRBD1 matches 7 bases. TRBJ1-6 counts as an open reading frame of uncertain function. The CDR3 runs to 14 residues. V gave up 2 bases and J gave up 7 bases; unmatched junction bases: 3. Germline V lookup: CDR1 FNHDT, CDR2 SITEND (reference sequence). The sequenced CDR3 bases are TGTGCCAGCAGTATGACAGGGAGAAATTCGCCCCTCTAC. This translates into CASSMTGRNSPLY. The whole CDR3 reads CASSMTGRNSPLYF.

Notes on this clone: Gene names denote mouse genes. The sequence runs out 1 residue before the end of the CDR3; the remainder is reconstructed from the germline J gene. The rearrangement links TRBV2 to TRBJ1-1; the match to TRBD1 covers 8 bases. V lost 0 bases to trimming and J lost 8 bases; unmatched junction nucleotides: 2. This CDR3 region has 13 residues. The germline V gene encodes CDR1 LGHNA and CDR2 YSYQKL. The CDR3 region is CASSQEPGGEVFF. The CDR3 bases that were read are TGTGCCAGCAGCCAAGAACCAGGGGGCGAAGTCTTC. The whole variable domain, remainder taken from reference TRBV2 and TRBJ1-1, is DPKIIQKPKYLVAVTGSEKILICEQYLGHNAMYWYRQSAKKPLEFMFSYSYQKLMDNQTASSRFQPQSSKKNHLDLQITALKPDDSATYFCASSQEPGGEVFFGKGTRLTVV.

For this clone: Genes here carry mouse names. The read ends 1 residue early relative to the CDR3; the germline J gene fills the gap. This chain connects TRBV31 to TRBJ2-1; D possibly corresponds to TRBD1 (6 bases). The V end lost 5 bases, the J end lost 4 bases, and 12 bases lay between the germline ends. This CDR3 region has 13 residues. The germline V gene encodes CDR1 GKSSPN and CDR2 SITVG. The CDR3 protein is CAWAPGQYAEQFF. CDR3 DNA (partial): TGTGCCTGGGCTCCGGGACAATATGCTGAGCAGTTC.

The table lists this clone with a count of one. Mouse gene names and germline throughout. Coverage ceases 1 residue before the CDR3 finishes, and the germline J gene fills in the end. This chain links TRBV12-2 with TRBJ1-6; D is ambiguous. TRBJ1-6 is annotated as an ORF whose role is uncertain. The CDR3 has 13 amino acids. Germline V gene sequence: CDR1 SGHLS, CDR2 HYDKME. V lost 2 bases and J 7 bases, leaving 8 bases between the germline ends. The covered CDR3 bases are TGTGCCAGCTCTCCCACATCCAATTCGCCCCTCTAC. The encoded protein is CASSPTSNSPLY. The entire CDR3 is CASSPTSNSPLYF.

Points on this clone: Genes and germline come from the mouse. The read terminates 1 residue ahead of where the CDR3 ends, so the germline J gene completes it. This specimen includes other DNA sequences encoding the same CDR3. The chain employs TRBV13-2 and TRBJ2-3, with D unresolved. Trimming pared 3 bases from V and 1 base from J, leaving 0 bases between. This CDR3 is built from 11 residues. Looked up from germline, CDR1 is NNHNN and CDR2 is SYGAGS (reference sequence). CDR3 sequence: CASGGAETLYF. The DNA read from the CDR3 is TGTGCCAGCGGTGGTGCAGAAACGCTGTAT.

This clone was found a few times. Gene names refer to mouse genes. The sequence runs out 1 residue before the end of the CDR3; the remainder is reconstructed from the germline J gene. This rearrangement joins TRBV13-1 to TRBJ1-5; D is undetermined. Germline assignment: CDR1 NSHNY and CDR2 SYGAGN. Trimming stripped 4 bases from V and 9 bases from J, with 8 bases between. The CDR3 contains 11 residues. The CDR3 sequence: CASSTAGAPLF. The DNA read from the CDR3 is TGTGCCAGCAGTACCGCAGGGGCTCCGCTT.

Concerning this clone itself: Mouse names are used for the genes. The missing CDR3 end, 1 residue past where the read stops, is filled in from the germline J gene. The J gene is TRBJ2-7, the V gene TRBV12-1; 9 positions agree with TRBD2. The length of the CDR3 is 14 residues. CDR1 is SGHSN, CDR2 HYEKVE, per germline. V gave up 0 bases and J gave up 7 bases; unmatched junction bases: 6. CDR3 sequence: CASSLEAGGDEQYF. Incomplete CDR3 DNA: TGTGCCAGCTCTCTCGAAGCTGGGGGGGACGAACAGTAC.

Points on this clone: The gene symbols are mouse symbols. Incomplete CDR3 DNA: TGTGCCAGCGGTGATGCGGCAGGGAACACAGAAGTCTTC. Its protein product is CASGDAAGNTEVF. The whole CDR3 sequence reads CASGDAAGNTEVFF. J is TRBJ1-1 and V is TRBV13-2, with D unresolved. The read ends 1 residue before the CDR3 terminus; that terminus is restored from the germline J gene. Germline V CDR1 and CDR2: NNHNN, SYGAGS (reference sequence). Trimming left V 0 bases short and J 1 base short, with 7 bases between. CDR3 length: 14 residues.

As for this clone: Mouse gene names and germline throughout. The CDR3 sequence: CTCSAERFSNERLFF. Incomplete CDR3 DNA: TGCACCTGCAGTGCAGAGAGATTTTCCAACGAAAGATTATTT. The gene calls are TRBV1 and TRBJ1-4; D gene ambiguous. The read finishes 1 residue shy of the CDR3 end, and the germline J gene is used to complete it. The germline gives CDR1 NSQYPW, CDR2 LRSPGD (reference sequence). V was cut by 0 bases and J by 0 bases, with 5 bases left in between. The CDR3 sequence is 15 residues long.

For this clone: The gene names given are mouse names. The CDR3 goes on 1 residue after the read ends, and that part is filled in from the germline J gene. This chain uses TRBV15 with TRBJ2-7; TRBD1 agrees at 7 bases. This CDR3 spans 13 amino acids. The germline gives CDR1 SGHND, CDR2 FRSKSL. J gave up 3 bases and V 6 bases, and 5 bases lay outside the gene matches. CDR3 in amino acids: CASSTGTDYEQYF. The sequenced CDR3 bases are TGTGCCAGCAGCACCGGGACAGACTATGAACAGTAC. Full variable domain (rest looked up from reference TRBV15 and TRBJ2-7): DAGVTQTPRHEVAEKGQTIILKCEPVSGHNDLFWYRQTKIQGLELLSYFRSKSLMEDGGAFKDRFKAEMLNSSFSTLKIQPTEPKDSAVYLCASSTGTDYEQYFGPGTRLTVL.

On this clone: Genes and germline come from the mouse. The read halts 1 residue ahead of the CDR3 end, with the missing end drawn from the germline J gene. The rearrangement uses TRBV13-2 and TRBJ2-1, with 11 positions matching TRBD2. With V trimmed by 2 bases and J by 2 bases, 0 bases remained unmatched. CDR1 and CDR2 (germline): NNHNN, SYGAGS (reference sequence). CDR3 length equals 15 residues. The DNA read from the CDR3 is TGTGCCAGCGGTGAGACTGGGGGGGACTATGCTGAGCAGTTC. As protein: CASGETGGDYAEQF. The CDR3 as a whole reads CASGETGGDYAEQFF.

To note about this clone: Gene names refer to mouse genes. The CDR3 goes on 1 residue after the read ends, and that part is filled in from the germline J gene. The chain employs TRBV13-3 and TRBJ1-3, with D possibly being TRBD1 (5 bases). CDR1 and CDR2 (germline): NNHDY, SYVADS. The CDR3 length is 15 residues. With 3 bases removed from V and 0 bases from J, the gap between germline ends came to 10 bases. Here the CDR3 reads CASSGTKYSGNTLYF. The DNA read from the CDR3 is TGTGCCAGCAGTGGGACAAAATATTCTGGAAATACGCTCTAT.